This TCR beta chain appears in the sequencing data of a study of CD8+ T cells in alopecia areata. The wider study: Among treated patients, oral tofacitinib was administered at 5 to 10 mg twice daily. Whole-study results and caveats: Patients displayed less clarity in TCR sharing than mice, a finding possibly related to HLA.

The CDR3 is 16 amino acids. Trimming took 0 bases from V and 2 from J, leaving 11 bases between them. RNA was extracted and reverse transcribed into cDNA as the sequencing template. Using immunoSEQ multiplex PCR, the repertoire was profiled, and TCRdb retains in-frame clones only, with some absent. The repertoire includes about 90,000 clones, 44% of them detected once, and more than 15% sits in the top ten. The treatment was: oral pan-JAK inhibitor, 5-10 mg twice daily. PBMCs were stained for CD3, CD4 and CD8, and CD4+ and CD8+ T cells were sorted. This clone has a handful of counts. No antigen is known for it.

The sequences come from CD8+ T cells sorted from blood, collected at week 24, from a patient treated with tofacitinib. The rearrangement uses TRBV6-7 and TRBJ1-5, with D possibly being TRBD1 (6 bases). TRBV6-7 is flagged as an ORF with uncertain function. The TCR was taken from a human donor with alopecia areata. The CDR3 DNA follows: TGTGCCAGCAGTTACTCGAACAGGGATGGCAATCAGCCCCAGCATTTT. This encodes CASSYSNRDGNQPQHF.